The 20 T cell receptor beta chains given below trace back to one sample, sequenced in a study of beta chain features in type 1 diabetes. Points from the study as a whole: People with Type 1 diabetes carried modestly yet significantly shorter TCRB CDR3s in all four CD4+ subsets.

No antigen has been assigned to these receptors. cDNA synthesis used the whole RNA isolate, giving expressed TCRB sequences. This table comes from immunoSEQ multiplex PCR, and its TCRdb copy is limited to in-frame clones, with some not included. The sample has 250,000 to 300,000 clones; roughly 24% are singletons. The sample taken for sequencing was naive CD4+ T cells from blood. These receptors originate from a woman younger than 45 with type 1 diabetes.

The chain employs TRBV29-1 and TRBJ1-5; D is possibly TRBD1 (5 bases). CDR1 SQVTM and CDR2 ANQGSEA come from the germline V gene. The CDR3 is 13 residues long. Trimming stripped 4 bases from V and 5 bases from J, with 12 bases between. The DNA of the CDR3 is TGCAGCGTTGCGGGGGGAAGTGATCAGCCCCAGCATTTT. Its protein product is CSVAGGSDQPQHF.

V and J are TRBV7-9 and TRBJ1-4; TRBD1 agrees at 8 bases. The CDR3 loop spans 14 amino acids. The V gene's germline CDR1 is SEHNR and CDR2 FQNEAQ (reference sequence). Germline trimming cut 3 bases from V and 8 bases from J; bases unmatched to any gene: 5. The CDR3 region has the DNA TGTGCCAGCAGCTTTCAGGGGGCCGAGGAAAAACTGTTTTTT. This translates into CASSFQGAEEKLFF.

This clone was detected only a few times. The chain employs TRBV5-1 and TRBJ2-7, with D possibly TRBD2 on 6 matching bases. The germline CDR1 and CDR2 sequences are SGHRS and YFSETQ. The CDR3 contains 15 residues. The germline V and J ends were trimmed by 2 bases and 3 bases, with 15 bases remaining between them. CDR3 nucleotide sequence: TGCGCCAGCAGCTTTAACGGGAGAGGTATCTACGAGCAGTACTTC. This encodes CASSFNGRGIYEQYF.

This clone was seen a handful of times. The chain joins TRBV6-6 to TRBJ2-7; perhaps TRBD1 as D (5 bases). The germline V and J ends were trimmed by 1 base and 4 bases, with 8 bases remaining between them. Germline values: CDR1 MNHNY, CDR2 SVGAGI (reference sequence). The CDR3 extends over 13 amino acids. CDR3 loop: CASSYLTGYEQYF. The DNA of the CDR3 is TGTGCCAGCAGTTACTTAACAGGATACGAGCAGTACTTC.

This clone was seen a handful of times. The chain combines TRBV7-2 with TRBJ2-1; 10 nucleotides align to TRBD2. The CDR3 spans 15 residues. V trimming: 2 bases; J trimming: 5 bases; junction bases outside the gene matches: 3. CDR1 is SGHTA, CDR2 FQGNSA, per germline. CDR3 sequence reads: CASSLWLAGDNEQFF. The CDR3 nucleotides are TGTGCCAGCAGCTTATGGCTAGCGGGAGACAATGAGCAGTTCTTC. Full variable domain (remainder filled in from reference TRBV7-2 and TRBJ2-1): GAGVSQSPSNKVTEKGKDVELRCDPISGHTALYWYRQSLGQGLEFLIYFQGNSAPDKSGLPSDRFSAERTGGSVSTLTIQRTQQEDSAVYLCASSLWLAGDNEQFFGPGTRLTVL.

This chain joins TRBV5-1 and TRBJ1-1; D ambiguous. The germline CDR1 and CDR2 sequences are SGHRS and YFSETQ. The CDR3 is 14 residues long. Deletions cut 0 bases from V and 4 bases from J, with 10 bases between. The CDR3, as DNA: TGCGCCAGCAGCTTGGATCTGTTCAGCACTGAAGCTTTCTTT. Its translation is CASSLDLFSTEAFF.

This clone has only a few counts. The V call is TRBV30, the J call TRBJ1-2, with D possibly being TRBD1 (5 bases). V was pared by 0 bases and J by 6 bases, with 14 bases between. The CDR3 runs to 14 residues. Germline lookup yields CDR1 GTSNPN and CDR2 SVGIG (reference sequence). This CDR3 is CAWSVQIRVNGYTF. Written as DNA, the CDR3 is TGTGCCTGGAGTGTACAAATCAGGGTAAATGGCTACACCTTC.

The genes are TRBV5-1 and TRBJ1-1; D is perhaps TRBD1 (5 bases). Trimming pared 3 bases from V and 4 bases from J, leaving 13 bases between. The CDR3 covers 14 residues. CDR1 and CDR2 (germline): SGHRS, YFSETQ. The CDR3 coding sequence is TGCGCCAGCAGCTGGAGTCGCGGGGGCACTGAAGCTTTCTTT. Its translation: CASSWSRGGTEAFF.

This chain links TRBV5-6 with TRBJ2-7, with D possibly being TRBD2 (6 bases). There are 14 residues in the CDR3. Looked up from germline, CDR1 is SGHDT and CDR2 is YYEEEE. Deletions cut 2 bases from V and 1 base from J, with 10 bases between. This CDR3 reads CASSFWTTSYEQYF. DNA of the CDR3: TGTGCCAGCAGCTTCTGGACTACTTCCTACGAGCAGTACTTC.

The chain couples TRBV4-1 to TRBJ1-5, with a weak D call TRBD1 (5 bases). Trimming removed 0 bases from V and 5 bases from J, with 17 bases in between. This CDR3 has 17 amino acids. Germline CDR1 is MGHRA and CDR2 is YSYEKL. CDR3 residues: CASSQDWDRQGDQPQHF. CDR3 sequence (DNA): TGCGCCAGCAGCCAAGATTGGGATAGGCAGGGTGATCAGCCCCAGCATTTT.

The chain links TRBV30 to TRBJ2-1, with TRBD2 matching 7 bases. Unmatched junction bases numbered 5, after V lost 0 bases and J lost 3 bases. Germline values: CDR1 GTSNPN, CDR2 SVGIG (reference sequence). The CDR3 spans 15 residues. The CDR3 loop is CAWSVGRAGYNEQFF. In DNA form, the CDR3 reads TGTGCCTGGAGTGTAGGGAGGGCGGGCTACAATGAGCAGTTCTTC.

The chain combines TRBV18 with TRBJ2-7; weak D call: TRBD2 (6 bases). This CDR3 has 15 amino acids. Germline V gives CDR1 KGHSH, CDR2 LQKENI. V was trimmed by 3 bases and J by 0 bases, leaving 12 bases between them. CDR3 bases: TGTGCCAGCTCACCTCCTGGCGGGACCTCCTACGAGCAGTACTTC. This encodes CASSPPGGTSYEQYF. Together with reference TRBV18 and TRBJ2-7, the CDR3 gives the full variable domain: NAGVMQNPRHLVRRRGQEARLRCSPMKGHSHVYWYRQLPEEGLKFMVYLQKENIIDESGMPKERFSAEFPKEGPSILRIQQVVRGDSAAYFCASSPPGGTSYEQYFGPGTRLTVT.

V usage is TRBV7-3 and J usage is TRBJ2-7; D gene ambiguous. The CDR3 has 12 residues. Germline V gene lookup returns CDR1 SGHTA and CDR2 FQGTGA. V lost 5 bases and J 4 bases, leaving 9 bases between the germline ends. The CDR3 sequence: CASSPDGYEQYF. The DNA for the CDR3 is TGTGCCAGCAGCCCAGACGGGTACGAGCAGTACTTC. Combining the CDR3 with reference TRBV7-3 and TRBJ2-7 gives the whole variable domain GAGVSQTPSNKVTEKGKYVELRCDPISGHTALYWYRQSLGQGPEFLIYFQGTGAADDSGLPNDRFFAVRPEGSVSTLKIQRTERGDSAVYLCASSPDGYEQYFGPGTRLTVT.

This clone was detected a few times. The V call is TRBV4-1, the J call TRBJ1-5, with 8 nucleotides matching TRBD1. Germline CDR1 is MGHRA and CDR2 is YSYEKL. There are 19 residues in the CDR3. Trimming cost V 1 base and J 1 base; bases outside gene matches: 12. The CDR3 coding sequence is TGCGCCAGCAGCCAAGCGGTGGCAGGGGGCGCAGAAAGCAATCAGCCCCAGCATTTT. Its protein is CASSQAVAGGAESNQPQHF.

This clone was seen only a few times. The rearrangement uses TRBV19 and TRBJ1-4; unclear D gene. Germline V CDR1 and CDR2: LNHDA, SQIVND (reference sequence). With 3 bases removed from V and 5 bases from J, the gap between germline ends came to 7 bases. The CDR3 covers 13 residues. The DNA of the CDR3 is TGTGCCAGTAGTATCGTCCGGAATGAAAAACTGTTTTTT. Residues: CASSIVRNEKLFF.

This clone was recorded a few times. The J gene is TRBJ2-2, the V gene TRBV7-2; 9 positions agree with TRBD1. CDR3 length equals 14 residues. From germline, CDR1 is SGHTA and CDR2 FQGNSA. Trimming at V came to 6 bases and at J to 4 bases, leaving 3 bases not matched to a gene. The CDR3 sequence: CASRQGASTGELFF. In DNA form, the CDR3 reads TGTGCCAGCAGACAGGGGGCGAGCACCGGGGAGCTGTTTTTT.

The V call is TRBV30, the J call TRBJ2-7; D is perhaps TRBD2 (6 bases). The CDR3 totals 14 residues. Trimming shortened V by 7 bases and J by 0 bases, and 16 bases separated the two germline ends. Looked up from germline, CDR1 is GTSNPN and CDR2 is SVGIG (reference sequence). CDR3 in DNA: TGTGCCTCGGGAGAGCCGCCCTTCTCCTACGAGCAGTACTTC. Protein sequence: CASGEPPFSYEQYF. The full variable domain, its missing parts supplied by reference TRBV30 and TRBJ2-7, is SQTIHQWPATLVQPVGSPLSLECTVEGTSNPNLYWYRQAAGRGLQLLFYSVGIGQISSEVPQNLSASRPQDRQFILSSKKLLLSDSGFYLCASGEPPFSYEQYFGPGTRLTVT.

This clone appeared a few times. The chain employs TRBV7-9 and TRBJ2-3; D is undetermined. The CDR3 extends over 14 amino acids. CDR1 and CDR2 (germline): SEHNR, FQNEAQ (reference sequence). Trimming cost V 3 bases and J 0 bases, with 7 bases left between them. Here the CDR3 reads CASSLFTSTDTQYF. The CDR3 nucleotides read TGTGCCAGCAGCTTGTTCACTAGCACAGATACGCAGTATTTT.

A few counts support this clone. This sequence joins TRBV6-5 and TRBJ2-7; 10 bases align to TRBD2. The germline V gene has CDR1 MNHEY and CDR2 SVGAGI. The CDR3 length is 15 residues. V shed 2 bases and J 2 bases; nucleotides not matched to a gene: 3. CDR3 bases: TGTGCCAGCAGTTACGCTAGCGGGAGACCCTACGAGCAGTACTTC. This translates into CASSYASGRPYEQYF.

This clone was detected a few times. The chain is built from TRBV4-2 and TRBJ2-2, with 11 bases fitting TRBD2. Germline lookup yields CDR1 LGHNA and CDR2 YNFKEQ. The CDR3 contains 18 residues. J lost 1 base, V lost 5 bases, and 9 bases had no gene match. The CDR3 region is CASSAEPGLAVNTGELFF. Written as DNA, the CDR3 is TGTGCCAGCAGCGCCGAACCGGGACTAGCGGTGAACACCGGGGAGCTGTTTTTT.